The clone carrying this T cell receptor beta chain was recorded once. The data were taken from a study of cytomegalovirus exposure and HLA in healthy donors. Germline V gene lookup returns CDR1 SGHRS and CDR2 YFSETQ. V dropped 4 bases and J dropped 8; count of bases not matched to a gene: 5. The CDR3 length is 14 residues. Sequencing used immunoSEQ multiplex PCR; TCRdb keeps in-frame clones, though not all of them. The sample has over 200,000 clones, over 80% seen once. This chain joins TRBV5-1 and TRBJ1-4, with 10 bases aligning to TRBD1. The source is a woman between 25 and 40 years old in good health and CMV-seropositive. The specimen was PBMCs. CDR3 nucleotides: TGCGCCAGCAGCCGTGGGACAGGGGACGAAAAACTGTTTTTT. As protein: CASSRGTGDEKLFF. Full variable domain (remainder filled in from reference TRBV5-1 and TRBJ1-4): KAGVTQTPRYLIKTRGQQVTLSCSPISGHRSVSWYQQTPGQGLQFLFEYFSETQRNKGNFPGRFSGRQFSNSRSEMNVSTLELGDSALYLCASSRGTGDEKLFFGSGTQLSVL.